This T cell receptor beta chain was profiled in a study of shared clonotypes between healthy human individuals. General study findings and limits: Naive CD4 clonotypes overlapped across a handful of donors at about 5.3%. Non-shared clonotypes were found to have lower generation probabilities than the clonotypes that were shared by all four of the sorted-subset donors.

Germline V CDR1 and CDR2: MNHEY, SVGAGI. V shed 5 bases and J shed 7 bases, with 9 bases lying between them. This CDR3 spans 12 amino acids. Genomic DNA belonging to each subset was distributed in equal measure over several immunoSEQ plates. The protocol was immunoSEQ multiplex PCR, while the TCRdb copy is restricted to in-frame clones and leaves out a portion. The repertoire consists of approximately 2.5 million clones, with 85% to 95% occurring once and the leading ten covering roughly 0.14%. About this clone: The antigen remains unidentified.

CD4+ cells were split into CD45RA+ naive and CD45RA-negative memory subsets. The source of this sequence is a man younger than 30 in good health. Source material: naive CD4+ T cells sorted from blood. Subset indicated: CD45RA+ positively selected. V and J are TRBV6-5 and TRBJ1-5, with D maybe TRBD1 (6 bases). CDR3 sequence: CASSQGGQPQHF. The CDR3 DNA reads as TGTGCCAGCAGTCAAGGGGGACAGCCCCAGCATTTT.